What follows describes a single T cell receptor (beta chain). The sample originates from a study of blood T cell repertoires in COVID-19. Study background: Samples representing acute and convalescent COVID-19 were sourced from the United States, Italy and Spain.

The repertoire was sequenced with immunoSEQ multiplex PCR; TCRdb's copy has only in-frame clones and lacks some. This table has 85,000 to 100,000 clones, 80% appearing once. Losses at the gene ends were 4 bases for V and 3 bases for J; bases not matched to a gene: 2. Germline V lookup: CDR1 SGHDT, CDR2 YYEEEE. The CDR3 covers 13 residues. The sample was peripheral blood. This chain uses TRBV5-6 with TRBJ2-7; 9 bases map to TRBD2. The sequence was obtained from a man in his fifties who had recovered from COVID-19. The CDR3 nucleotides read TGTGCCAGCAGCCGACTAGCGGTCTACGAGCAGTACTTC. This gives the protein CASSRLAVYEQYF.